The entry that follows covers one T cell receptor beta chain sequence. Its recognized antigen is unknown. Base qualities are not at hand, and no much larger clone is one base apart. These data belong to a study of T cell responses to AZD1222 COVID-19 vaccine (dated by TCRdb to the early 2020s). About the investigation overall: AZD1222 recipients with second doses at about 4 weeks or about 12 weeks were pooled, because spike-specific TCR depth and breadth did not differ between schedules. Enrollment into the trials was organized by age into subgroups of 18-55, 56-69 and 70-plus years, and those subgroups contained roughly 160, 29 and 62 TCR-sequenced participants, respectively. TCR sequencing covered fewer than 250 trial participants: nearly 210 given two doses of AZD1222 and about 26 given two doses of MenACWY control vaccine.

Beyond this particular receptor, the publication reports: After two AZD1222 doses, both the breadth and the depth of spike-specific TCRs were significantly higher than at day 0 and than in MenACWY recipients. Most participants were white British and females outnumbered males, and the authors suggested that clonal diversity may have been underestimated. The 56-69-year group was small, and its depth increase did not reach significance, likely because of low power. Conclusions about previously exposed vaccinees are limited because only six or seven AZD1222 recipients were SARS-CoV-2 seropositive at baseline. Because no day 14 peak-response samples were available, repertoires were characterized only after the peak T cell response. Nearly half of unique spike-specific TCRs reportedly recognized epitopes outside regions mutated in the B.1.351 and B.1.1.7 variants. The whole spike protein was spanned by vaccine-associated CD4 TCRs, and dominant responses were seen in regions 160-218 and 743-854.

CDR1 and CDR2 (MNHNS, SASEGT) derive from the germline V gene. The germline V and J ends show losses of 1 base and 4 bases respectively, and no gene match explains 6 bases of the junction. The CDR3, cysteine through phenylalanine, is 15 amino acids long. This entry keeps only the CDR3 DNA: 45 bases, framed from base 1. The CDR3 regions of human TCRbeta chains were analyzed by immunosequencing. As for the original processing: TCRs in the repertoires were compared against a reference library of SARS-CoV-2-specific TCRs that had been generated with the MIRA antigen-specificity platform. Breadth was defined as the fraction of unique TCRs that were SARS-CoV-2-associated. Depth was defined as the fraction of total T cells that were SARS-CoV-2-associated. Each spike-specific TCR was assigned to its reactive spike region and to a CD4 or CD8 class using the MIRA data. Log10-transformed breadth and depth values were compared by one-way ANOVA with Sidak's multiple comparisons tests. In TCRdb, the immuneACCESS table is reduced to in-frame sequences with V and J assigned. These tables do not hold every clone; where another copy was compared, an unresolved V gene accounts for under half, and the others remain unexplained. Clonal size and the V and J genes are those of that table, whereas D and trimming came from the DNA. The sample table contains approximately 130,000 clones; only one count was recorded for roughly 93% of them. About 3% of the sample is taken by the ten largest.

Sample time point, as interpreted from the label and publication: baseline before first vaccination. The vaccinee samples were drawn from two UK trials, COV001 and COV002, one of which was a single-blind randomized controlled phase 2/3 trial testing AZD1222 (ChAdOx1 nCoV-19) in healthy adults. For TCRbeta chain sequencing, PBMC samples from trial participants were taken at day 0 and at day 28 after the second dose. The chain is assembled from TRBV6-1 and TRBJ2-7; 8 central nucleotides agree with TRBD2. The source material was peripheral blood, sampled on day 0 of AZD1222 vaccination. The TCR sequence derives from an adult in good health. The sequenced DNA is TGTGCCAGCAGTGAAGTTCGGCTAGCGGGTTACGAGCAGTACTTC. The translation is CASSEVRLAGYEQYF.